This T cell receptor beta chain was profiled in a study of blood T cell repertoires in COVID-19. Overall study: The cDNA or gDNA used as material had been derived from T cells, B-cell-depleted T cells, or PBMCs.

Original processing methods: Estimation of nucleated cell counts relied on the amplification of reference gene primers. Using immunoSEQ multiplex PCR, the repertoire was profiled, and TCRdb retains in-frame clones only, with some absent. The V and J calls and clone size were taken over from that table, and D and trimming were inferred from the DNA. The sample shows hundreds of thousands of clones, nearly 90% of them seen only once. About this clone: The same CDR3 is also encoded by other DNA sequences in this sample.

Adults between roughly 18 and 95 years of age took part from fewer than 30 US areas. Clinical history as reported by participants underpinned cohort assignment. The V gene lost 3 bases and the J gene lost 7 bases, with 13 bases spanning the gap. Germline CDR1 reads MNHEY; CDR2 reads SVGEGT. The CDR3 spans 14 residues. V and J are TRBV6-2 or TRBV6-3 and TRBJ1-5, with D possibly being TRBD1 (5 bases). Sequencing used PBMCs or T cells enriched from blood (not recorded which). The clonotype was recovered from a woman aged 25 to 45 who had recovered from COVID-19. The CDR3: CASSYVGQGQPQHF. Here the CDR3 DNA reads TGTGCCAGCAGTTATGTGGGGCAAGGGCAGCCCCAGCATTTT.